The rows below give T cell receptor beta chains drawn from one sample of a study of blood T cell repertoires in COVID-19. Assay: immunoSEQ multiplex PCR; the TCRdb copy retains only in-frame clones and omits some. The data hold 200,000 to 250,000 clones, with approximately 78% observed a single time. Sequencing input: peripheral blood. The source of these receptors is a woman of 80 years or more with COVID-19, enrolled during active disease. Each CDR3 is given with its conserved first and last residue. Fields, in order: D gene, V gene, J gene, clone size, CDR3 protein, CDR3 DNA. D genes are given only for firm matches. Not all rows give a size; the values are once, few, many and, for expanded clones, a class.

>-|TRBV30|TRBJ1-1|-
CAWKGKREAFF
TGTGCCTGGAAGGGGAAGAGGGAAGCTTTCTTT
>TRBD1|TRBV30|TRBJ1-6|-
CAWSSRDRGPYNSPLHF
TGTGCCTGGAGTTCCCGGGACAGGGGACCCTATAATTCACCCCTCCACTTT
>-|TRBV15|TRBJ1-2|-
CATSRGRQETNYGYTF
TGTGCCACCAGCAGAGGCAGACAGGAAACTAACTATGGCTACACCTTC
>-|TRBV11-2|TRBJ1-1|-
CASSLEGGSLARAFF
TGTGCCAGCAGCTTAGAGGGGGGGTCCTTGGCGAGAGCTTTCTTT
>-|TRBV7-3|TRBJ2-2|few
CASSPQGRELFF
TGTGCCAGCAGCCCTCAGGGGAGGGAGCTGTTTTTT
>TRBD1|TRBV6-5|TRBJ1-1|-
CASSPRTGGTEAFF
TGTGCCAGCAGTCCTCGGACAGGGGGGACTGAAGCTTTCTTT
>-|TRBV5-1|TRBJ1-1|once
CASSVTTGTRNTEAFF
TGCGCCAGCAGCGTCACCACCGGGACAAGGAACACTGAAGCTTTCTTT
>-|TRBV28|TRBJ1-6|-
CASRKAEGRTSPLHF
TGTGCCAGCAGAAAAGCCGAGGGGAGGACATCACCCCTCCACTTT
>-|TRBV18|TRBJ2-5|-
CASSPGQETQYF
TGTGCCAGCTCACCAGGGCAGGAGACCCAGTACTTC
>-|TRBV6-5|TRBJ1-2|-
CASKIGQVYGYTF
TGTGCCAGCAAAATTGGGCAGGTCTATGGCTACACCTTC
>TRBD2|TRBV5-1|TRBJ2-7|-
CASSPGTSVYEQYF
TGCGCCAGCAGCCCAGGGACTAGCGTATACGAGCAGTACTTC
>-|TRBV6-5|TRBJ1-6|few
CASSYGGSPLHF
TGTGCCAGCAGTTACGGGGGGTCACCCCTCCACTTT
>TRBD1|TRBV7-3|TRBJ1-1|-
CASSLGDRNTEAFF
TGTGCCAGCAGCTTAGGGGACAGGAACACTGAAGCTTTCTTT